This T cell receptor beta chain was retrieved from a study of somatic mutations in cytotoxic T cells in rheumatoid arthritis. Study information: Patients had about 30 ml EDTA blood drawn right after diagnosis, before any treatment.

Profiled with immunoSEQ multiplex PCR; TCRdb holds only in-frame clones, not every one. Of some 30,000 clones listed, approximately 78% are singletons. Germline CDR1 is LNHDA and CDR2 is SQIVND (reference sequence). J lost 3 bases, V lost 4 bases, and 3 bases had no gene match. The CDR3 is 14 amino acids. CD4+ and CD8+ cells were isolated by positive magnetic bead selection, with purity checked by flow cytometry. The rearrangement links TRBV19 to TRBJ2-7; 10 positions match TRBD2. Sequenced material: CD8+ T cells sorted from blood. This receptor was identified in an adult with rheumatoid arthritis. CDR3 in DNA: TGTGCCAGTAGTACGAGCGGGGGGGTCTACGAGCAGTACTTC. It yields the protein CASSTSGGVYEQYF.